The 12 T cell receptor beta chains below come from one sample, sequenced in a study of T cells after posttransplantation cyclophosphamide. The assay was immunoSEQ multiplex PCR, and TCRdb's table has in-frame clones only and misses some. The profile shows 3,500 to 4,000 clones, around 75% of them singletons. Sequenced: memory CD8+ T cells sorted from blood. These receptors all come from a man aged 45-60 years.

The chain has TRBV4-2 and TRBJ1-1; no definite D call. Trimming removed 1 base from V and 0 bases from J, with 15 bases in between. The CDR3 spans 17 residues. Per the germline V gene, CDR1 is LGHNA and CDR2 is YNFKEQ. DNA for the CDR3: TGTGCCAGCAGCCAAGGGGCGACAACAGTCATGAACACTGAAGCTTTCTTT. It is translated as CASSQGATTVMNTEAFF.

The chain has TRBV19 and TRBJ2-1, with TRBD1 matching over 12 bases. CDR1 and CDR2 from the germline V gene are LNHDA and SQIVND (reference sequence). Trimming at V came to 2 bases and at J to 6 bases, leaving 2 bases not matched to a gene. CDR3 size: 15 residues. CDR3 coding DNA: TGTGCCAGTAGTATAATGGGACAGGGGGCCAATGAGCAGTTCTTC. Translating it yields CASSIMGQGANEQFF.

This clone was counted once. The CDR3 region is CASRGLAGGSFYNEQFF. The CDR3, as DNA: TGTGCCAGCAGGGGACTAGCGGGGGGGTCCTTCTACAATGAGCAGTTCTTC. The chain carries TRBV27 and TRBJ2-1; 16 bases agree with TRBD2. The V and J ends lost 6 bases and 3 bases, in that order; junction bases with no gene match: 5. CDR3 length equals 17 residues. Germline CDR1 MNHEY, CDR2 SMNVEV (reference sequence).

V and J are TRBV4-3 and TRBJ1-2, with 7 bases that match TRBD1. Per the germline V gene, CDR1 is LGHNA and CDR2 is YSLEER. With V trimmed by 6 bases and J by 4 bases, 17 bases remained unmatched. There are 17 residues in the CDR3. CDR3 sequence reads: CASRHTGAPNSLYGYTF. The CDR3 DNA follows: TGCGCCAGCAGACATACAGGGGCCCCCAACTCCCTCTATGGCTACACCTTC.

CDR3 loop: CASSSLAGNTIYF. The CDR3 DNA reads as TGTGCCAGCAGCTCACTAGCAGGAAACACCATATATTTT. This sequence joins TRBV7-2 and TRBJ1-3; the D is unclear. Germline V gene sequence: CDR1 SGHTA, CDR2 FQGNSA. V was shortened by 4 bases and J by 4 bases, with 8 bases between the two germline ends. CDR3 size: 13 residues.

In this sample, this clone turned up once. The chain employs TRBV6-1 and TRBJ2-7, with TRBD2 as a possible D gene (5 bases). Germline V CDR1 and CDR2: MNHNS, SASEGT. V gave up 6 bases and J gave up 6 bases, with 9 bases separating them. The CDR3 extends over 11 amino acids. DNA for the CDR3: TGTGCCAGCAGGACGGGAAGCGAGCAGTACTTC. Its protein product is CASRTGSEQYF.

This clone was observed a few times. The chain combines TRBV4-3 with TRBJ2-7, with TRBD1 matching over 8 bases. The CDR3 is 14 residues long. J lost 5 bases, V lost 1 base, and 4 bases had no gene match. Germline CDR1 LGHNA, CDR2 YSLEER. The DNA of the CDR3 is TGCGCCAGCAGCCAAGGGACAGGGTTAGACGAGCAGTACTTC. This sequence encodes CASSQGTGLDEQYF.

The chain recombines TRBV27 with TRBJ1-5; no firm D call. The V and J ends lost 5 bases and 2 bases respectively, with 22 bases between them. Germline V lookup: CDR1 MNHEY, CDR2 SMNVEV (reference sequence). There are 18 residues in the CDR3. The CDR3 DNA is TGTGCCAGCAGTCCCCCAACAGTCCTACAGTCACGCAATCAGCCCCAGCATTTT. Translation: CASSPPTVLQSRNQPQHF.

This clone was counted a few times. The chain links TRBV6-1 to TRBJ2-1, with D perhaps TRBD1 (5 bases). Germline values: CDR1 MNHNS, CDR2 SASEGT. V was cut by 1 base and J by 0 bases, with 7 bases left in between. The CDR3 runs to 15 residues. This chain's CDR3 is CASSEDRSSYNEQFF. The CDR3 coding sequence is TGTGCCAGCAGTGAAGACAGGAGCTCCTACAATGAGCAGTTCTTC.

The rearrangement joins TRBV14 to TRBJ2-1; tentative D call: TRBD1 (6 bases). The CDR3 is 12 residues long. Germline V CDR1 and CDR2: SGHDN, FVKESK. V was shortened by 5 bases and J by 15 bases, with 17 bases between the two germline ends. The chain's CDR3 is CASSKGGGQMFF. Here the CDR3 DNA reads TGTGCCAGCAGCAAAGGTGGAGGACAGATGTTCTTC.

This clone was detected only a few times. The J gene is TRBJ1-5, the V gene TRBV7-6; D might be TRBD1 (5 bases). The CDR3 spans 14 residues. Germline CDR1 is SGHVS and CDR2 is FNYEAQ. V was clipped by 4 bases and J by 1 base, with 8 bases between them. The CDR3 here is CASSSQGSNQPQHF. DNA for the CDR3: TGTGCCAGCAGCTCCCAGGGAAGCAATCAGCCCCAGCATTTT.

As regards this clone: At one of its ends the junction is not consistent with the germline gene, which may arise from a read error. The rearrangement links TRBV5-6 to TRBJ1-2, with TRBD1 matching over 7 bases. Germline lookup yields CDR1 SGHDT and CDR2 YYEEEE. The CDR3 has 14 amino acids. CDR3 protein: CASSLGQLPYGYTF. The CDR3 nucleotides are TGTGCCAGCAGTTTGGGACAGCTCCCCTATGGCTACACCTTC. The full variable domain, its missing parts supplied by reference TRBV5-6 and TRBJ1-2, is DAGVTQSPTHLIKTRGQQVTLRCSPKSGHDTVSWYQQALGQGPQFIFQYYEEEERQRGNFPDRFSGHQFPNYSSELNVNALLLGDSALYLCASSLGQLPYGYTFGSGTRLTVV.